This T cell receptor (beta chain) was obtained from a study of shared clonotypes between healthy human individuals. The germline gives CDR1 ENHRY, CDR2 SYGVKD. The J segment lost 1 base and the V segment lost 3 bases, leaving 5 bases of the junction unmatched. This CDR3 contains 15 residues. The table came from immunoSEQ multiplex PCR; TCRdb's copy has only in-frame clones and leaves some out. The sample has approximately 740,000 clones, 74% seen once. A single count supports this clone. The clonotype comes from a young woman in good health. The V call is TRBV10-3, the J call TRBJ1-1; TRBD1 aligns across 7 bases. The specimen sequenced was memory CD4+ T cells sorted from blood. Regarding subset: CD45RA-negative fraction. The CDR3: CAISEPTGKNTEAFF. DNA of the CDR3: TGTGCCATCAGTGAACCGACAGGGAAGAACACTGAAGCTTTCTTT.